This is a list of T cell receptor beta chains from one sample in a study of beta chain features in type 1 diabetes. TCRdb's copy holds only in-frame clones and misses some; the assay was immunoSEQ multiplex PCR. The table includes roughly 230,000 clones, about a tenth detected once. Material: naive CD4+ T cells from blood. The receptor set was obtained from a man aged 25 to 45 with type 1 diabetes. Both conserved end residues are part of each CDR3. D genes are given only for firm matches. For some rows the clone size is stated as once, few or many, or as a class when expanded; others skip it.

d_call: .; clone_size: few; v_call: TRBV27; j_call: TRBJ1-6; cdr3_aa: CASSFTNSPLHF; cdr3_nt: TGTGCCAGCAGTTTCACAAATTCACCCCTCCACTTT
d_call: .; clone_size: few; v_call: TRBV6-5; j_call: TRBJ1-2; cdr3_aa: CASSYSRTAVSYGYTF; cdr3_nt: TGTGCCAGCAGTTACTCCCGGACAGCTGTTAGCTATGGCTACACCTTC
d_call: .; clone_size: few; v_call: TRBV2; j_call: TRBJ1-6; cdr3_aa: CASIREQYNSPLHF; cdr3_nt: TGTGCCAGCATTCGAGAACAGTATAATTCACCCCTCCACTTT
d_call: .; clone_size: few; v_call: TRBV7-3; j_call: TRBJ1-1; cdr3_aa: CASSLRRDTEAFF; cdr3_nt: TGTGCCAGCAGCTTACGGAGGGACACTGAAGCTTTCTTT
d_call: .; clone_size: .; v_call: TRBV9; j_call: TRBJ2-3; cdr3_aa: CASSPPSTDTQYF; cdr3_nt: TGTGCCAGCAGCCCCCCGAGCACAGATACGCAGTATTTT
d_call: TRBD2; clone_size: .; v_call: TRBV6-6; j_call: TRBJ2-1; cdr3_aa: CASSLAGGLDEQFF; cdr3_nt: TGTGCCAGCAGCTTAGCGGGGGGGCTCGATGAGCAGTTCTTC
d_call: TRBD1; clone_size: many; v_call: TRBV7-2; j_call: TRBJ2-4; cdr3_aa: CASSSQGDIQYF; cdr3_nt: TGTGCCAGCAGCTCGCAGGGGGACATTCAGTACTTC
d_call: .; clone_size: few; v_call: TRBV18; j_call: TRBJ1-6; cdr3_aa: CASSRDEGNSPLHF; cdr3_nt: TGTGCCAGCTCACGTGACGAGGGTAATTCACCCCTCCACTTT
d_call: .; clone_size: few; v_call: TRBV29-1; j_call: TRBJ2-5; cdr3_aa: CSVEVGSNQETQYF; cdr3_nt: TGCAGCGTTGAAGTGGGCAGCAACCAAGAGACCCAGTACTTC
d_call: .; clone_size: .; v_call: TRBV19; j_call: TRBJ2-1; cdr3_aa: CASKRGTGDYNEQFF; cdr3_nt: TGTGCCAGTAAGAGAGGGACTGGGGATTACAATGAGCAGTTCTTC
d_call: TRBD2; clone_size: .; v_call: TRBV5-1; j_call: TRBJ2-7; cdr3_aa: CASTLSGGTIYEQYF; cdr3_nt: TGCGCCAGCACCCTTAGCGGGGGGACGATATACGAGCAGTACTTC
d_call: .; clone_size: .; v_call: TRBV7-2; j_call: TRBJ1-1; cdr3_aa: CASTLRMNTEAFF; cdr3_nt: TGTGCCAGCACCCTCAGGATGAACACTGAAGCTTTCTTT
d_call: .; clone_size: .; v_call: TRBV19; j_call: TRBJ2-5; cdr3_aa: CASSSPYTGSETQYF; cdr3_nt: TGTGCCAGTAGTTCTCCCTACACAGGATCCGAGACCCAGTACTTC
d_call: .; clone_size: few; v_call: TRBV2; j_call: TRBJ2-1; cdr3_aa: CASVSEFPYNEQFF; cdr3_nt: TGTGCCAGCGTATCGGAGTTCCCCTACAATGAGCAGTTCTTC
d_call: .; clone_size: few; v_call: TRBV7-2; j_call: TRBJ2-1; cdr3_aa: CASSFFYEQFF; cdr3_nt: TGTGCCAGCAGCTTCTTCTATGAGCAGTTCTTC
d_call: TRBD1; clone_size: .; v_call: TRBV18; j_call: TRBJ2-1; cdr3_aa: CASSPAPGTGSYDEQFF; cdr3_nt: TGTGCCAGCTCACCGGCCCCCGGGACAGGGTCCTACGATGAGCAGTTCTTC
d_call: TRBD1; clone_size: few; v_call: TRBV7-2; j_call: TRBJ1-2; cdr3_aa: CASSPRVSGGNYGYTF; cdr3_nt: TGTGCCAGCAGCCCCCGAGTATCAGGGGGGAACTATGGCTACACCTTC
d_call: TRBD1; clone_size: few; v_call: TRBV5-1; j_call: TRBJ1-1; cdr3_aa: CASSWGQGSTEAFF; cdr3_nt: TGCGCCAGCAGCTGGGGACAGGGTAGCACTGAAGCTTTCTTT
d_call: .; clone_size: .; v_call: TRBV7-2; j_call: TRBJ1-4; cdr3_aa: CASSRVGGEKLFF; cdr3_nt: TGTGCCAGCAGCCGTGTAGGGGGTGAAAAACTGTTTTTT
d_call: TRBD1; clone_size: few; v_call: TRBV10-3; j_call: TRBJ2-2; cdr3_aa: CATRDRGNGELFF; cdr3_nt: TGTGCCACCCGGGACAGGGGGAACGGGGAGCTGTTTTTT
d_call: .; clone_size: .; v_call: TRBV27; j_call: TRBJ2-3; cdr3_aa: CASRILSTDTQYF; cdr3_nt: TGTGCCAGCAGAATATTAAGCACAGATACGCAGTATTTT
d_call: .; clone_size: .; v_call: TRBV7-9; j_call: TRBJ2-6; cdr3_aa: CASSFPRAGANVLTF; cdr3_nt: TGTGCCAGCAGCTTCCCCCGGGCTGGGGCCAACGTCCTGACTTTC
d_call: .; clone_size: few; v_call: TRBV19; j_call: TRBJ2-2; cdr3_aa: CASSELGGNTGELFF; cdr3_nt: TGTGCCAGTAGTGAGCTGGGGGGGAACACCGGGGAGCTGTTTTTT
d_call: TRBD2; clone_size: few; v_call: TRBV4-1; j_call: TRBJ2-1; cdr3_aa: CASSPLGLAGTNEQFF; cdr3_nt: TGCGCCAGCAGCCCACTGGGACTAGCGGGAACCAATGAGCAGTTCTTC
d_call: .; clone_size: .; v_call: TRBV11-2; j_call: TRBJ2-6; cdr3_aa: CASSFSSGANVLTF; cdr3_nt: TGTGCCAGCAGCTTTAGCTCTGGGGCCAACGTCCTGACTTTC
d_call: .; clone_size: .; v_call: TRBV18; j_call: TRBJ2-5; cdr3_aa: CASSHSGTSKETQYF; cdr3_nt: TGTGCCAGCTCACACTCCGGGACATCTAAAGAGACCCAGTACTTC
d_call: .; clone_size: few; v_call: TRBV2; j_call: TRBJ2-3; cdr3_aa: CASEDADTQYF; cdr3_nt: TGTGCCAGCGAGGATGCAGATACGCAGTATTTT
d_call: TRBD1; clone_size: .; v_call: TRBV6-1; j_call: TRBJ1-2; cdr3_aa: CASSSTGMGYTF; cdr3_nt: TGTGCCAGCAGTTCGACAGGGATGGGCTACACCTTC
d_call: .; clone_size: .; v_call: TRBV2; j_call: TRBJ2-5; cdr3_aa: CASSDQETQYF; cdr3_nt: TGTGCCAGCAGCGACCAAGAGACCCAGTACTTC
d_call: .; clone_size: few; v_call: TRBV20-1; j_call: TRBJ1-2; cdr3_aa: CSARDSNGYTF; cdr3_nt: TGCAGTGCTAGAGACAGTAATGGCTACACCTTC
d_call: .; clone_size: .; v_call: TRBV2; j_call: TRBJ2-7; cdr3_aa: CASSVSYEQYF; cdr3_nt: TGTGCCAGCAGTGTATCGTACGAGCAGTACTTC
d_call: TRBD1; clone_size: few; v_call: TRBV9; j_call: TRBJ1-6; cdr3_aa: CASSQGDRVASPLHF; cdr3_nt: TGTGCCAGCAGCCAAGGGGACAGGGTGGCTTCACCCCTCCACTTT
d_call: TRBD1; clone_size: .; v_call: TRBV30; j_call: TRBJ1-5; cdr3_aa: CAWSGDRAQPQHF; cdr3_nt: TGTGCCTGGAGTGGGGACAGGGCCCAGCCCCAGCATTTT
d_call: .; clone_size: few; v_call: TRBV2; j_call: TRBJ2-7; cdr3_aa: CASSAGQYEQYF; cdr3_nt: TGTGCCAGCAGTGCCGGACAATACGAGCAGTACTTC
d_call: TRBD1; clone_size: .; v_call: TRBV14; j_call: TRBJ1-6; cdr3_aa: CASRKEGALINSPLHF; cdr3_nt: TGTGCCAGCAGAAAGGAGGGGGCCTTGATTAATTCACCCCTCCACTTT
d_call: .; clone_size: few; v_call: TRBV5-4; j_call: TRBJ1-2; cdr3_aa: CASSLDSGESYYGYTF; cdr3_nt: TGTGCCAGCAGCTTGGATTCTGGGGAGAGCTACTATGGCTACACCTTC
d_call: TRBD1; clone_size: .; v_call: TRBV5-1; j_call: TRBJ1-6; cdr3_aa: CASSSGTGGSPLHF; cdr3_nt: TGCGCCAGCAGCTCCGGGACAGGGGGTTCACCCCTCCACTTT
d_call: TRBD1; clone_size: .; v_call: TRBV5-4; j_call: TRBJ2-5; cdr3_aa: CASSFDRGRETQYF; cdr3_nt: TGTGCCAGCAGCTTCGACAGGGGGCGGGAGACCCAGTACTTC
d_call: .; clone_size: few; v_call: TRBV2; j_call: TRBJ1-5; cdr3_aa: CASSEGQQYQPQHF; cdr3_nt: TGTGCCAGCAGTGAAGGACAGCAGTATCAGCCCCAGCATTTT
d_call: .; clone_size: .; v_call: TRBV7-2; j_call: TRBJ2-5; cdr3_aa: CASSLIGGETQYF; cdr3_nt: TGTGCCAGCAGCTTAATCGGGGGAGAGACCCAGTACTTC
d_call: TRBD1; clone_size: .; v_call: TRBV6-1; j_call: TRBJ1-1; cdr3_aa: CASRQGGGKTEAFF; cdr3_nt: TGTGCCAGCAGACAAGGGGGCGGGAAGACTGAAGCTTTCTTT
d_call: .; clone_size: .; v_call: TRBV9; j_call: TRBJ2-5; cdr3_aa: CASSVGARPQETQYF; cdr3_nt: TGTGCCAGCAGCGTGGGGGCAAGGCCCCAAGAGACCCAGTACTTC
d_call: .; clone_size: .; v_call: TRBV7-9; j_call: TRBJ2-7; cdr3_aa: CASSLVVGGNEQYF; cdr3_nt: TGTGCCAGCAGCTTAGTCGTTGGGGGGAACGAGCAGTACTTC
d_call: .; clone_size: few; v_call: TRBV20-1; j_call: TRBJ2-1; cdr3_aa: CSARSEDEQFF; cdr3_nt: TGCAGTGCTCGGAGCGAGGATGAGCAGTTCTTC
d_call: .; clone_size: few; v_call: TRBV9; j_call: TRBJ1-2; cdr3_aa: CASSVVGGHGYTF; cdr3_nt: TGTGCCAGCAGCGTAGTTGGAGGTCATGGCTACACCTTC
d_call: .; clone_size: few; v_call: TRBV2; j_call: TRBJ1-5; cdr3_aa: CASSGGINQPQHF; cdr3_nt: TGTGCCAGCAGTGGTGGCATCAATCAGCCCCAGCATTTT
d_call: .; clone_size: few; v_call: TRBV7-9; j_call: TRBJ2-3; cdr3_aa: CASSKLGAAMFSDTQYF; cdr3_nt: TGTGCCAGCAGCAAACTTGGAGCTGCTATGTTCTCAGATACGCAGTATTTT
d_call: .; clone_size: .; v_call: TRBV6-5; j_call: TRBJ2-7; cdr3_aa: CASRDFEREQYF; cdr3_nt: TGTGCCAGCCGAGACTTCGAGCGAGAGCAGTACTTC
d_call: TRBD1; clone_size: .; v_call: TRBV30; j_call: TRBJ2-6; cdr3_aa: CAWSPTGQGFGANVLTF; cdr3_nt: TGTGCCTGGAGTCCCACGGGACAGGGATTTGGGGCCAACGTCCTGACTTTC
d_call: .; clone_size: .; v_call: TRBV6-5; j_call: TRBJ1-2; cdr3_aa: CASSYPGYGYTF; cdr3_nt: TGTGCCAGCAGTTACCCGGGGTATGGCTACACCTTC
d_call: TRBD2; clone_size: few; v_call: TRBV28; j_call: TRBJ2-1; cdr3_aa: CASSFLAGNEQFF; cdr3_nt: TGTGCCAGCAGTTTTCTAGCGGGGAATGAGCAGTTCTTC
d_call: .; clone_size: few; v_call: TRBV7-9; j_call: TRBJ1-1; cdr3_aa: CASSLWGRNTEAFF; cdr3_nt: TGTGCCAGCAGCTTATGGGGGCGGAACACTGAAGCTTTCTTT
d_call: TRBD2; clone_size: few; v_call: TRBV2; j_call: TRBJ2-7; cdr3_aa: CASSEYSGAFEQYF; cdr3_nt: TGTGCCAGCAGTGAGTATAGCGGGGCGTTTGAGCAGTACTTC
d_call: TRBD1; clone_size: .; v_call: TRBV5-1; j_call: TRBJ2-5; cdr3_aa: CASSRTGEETQYF; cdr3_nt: TGCGCCAGCAGCCGGACAGGGGAAGAGACCCAGTACTTC